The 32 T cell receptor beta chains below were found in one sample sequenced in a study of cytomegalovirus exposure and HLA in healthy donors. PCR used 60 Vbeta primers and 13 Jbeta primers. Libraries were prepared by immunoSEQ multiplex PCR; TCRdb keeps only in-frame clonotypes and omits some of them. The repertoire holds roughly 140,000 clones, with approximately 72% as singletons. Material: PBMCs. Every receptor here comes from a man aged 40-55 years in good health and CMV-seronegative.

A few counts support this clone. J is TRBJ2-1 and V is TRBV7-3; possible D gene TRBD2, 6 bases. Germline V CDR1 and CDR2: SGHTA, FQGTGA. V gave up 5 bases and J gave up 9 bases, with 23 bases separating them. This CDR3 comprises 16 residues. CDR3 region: CASSPRAPPSTSEQFF. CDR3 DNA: TGTGCCAGCAGCCCCCGCGCCCCCCCCTCGACTAGTGAGCAGTTCTTC.

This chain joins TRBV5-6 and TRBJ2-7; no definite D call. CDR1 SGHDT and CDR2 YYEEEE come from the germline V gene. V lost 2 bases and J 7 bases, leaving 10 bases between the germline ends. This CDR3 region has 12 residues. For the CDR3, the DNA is TGTGCCAGCAGCTTTAAGTCTCGGGAGCAGTACTTC. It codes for CASSFKSREQYF.

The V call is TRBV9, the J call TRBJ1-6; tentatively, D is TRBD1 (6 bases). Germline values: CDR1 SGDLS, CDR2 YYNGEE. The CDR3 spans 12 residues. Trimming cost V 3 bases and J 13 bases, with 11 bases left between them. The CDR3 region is CASSEQGSPLHF. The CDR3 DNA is TGTGCCAGCAGCGAACAGGGCTCGCCCCTCCACTTT.

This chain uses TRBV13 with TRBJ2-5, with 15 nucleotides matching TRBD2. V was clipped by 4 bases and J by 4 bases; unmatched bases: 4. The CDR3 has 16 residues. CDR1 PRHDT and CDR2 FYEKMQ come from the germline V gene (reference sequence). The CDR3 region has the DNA TGTGCCAGCAGCTCGGGACTAGCGGGAGGCCGAGAGACCCAGTACTTC. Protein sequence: CASSSGLAGGRETQYF.

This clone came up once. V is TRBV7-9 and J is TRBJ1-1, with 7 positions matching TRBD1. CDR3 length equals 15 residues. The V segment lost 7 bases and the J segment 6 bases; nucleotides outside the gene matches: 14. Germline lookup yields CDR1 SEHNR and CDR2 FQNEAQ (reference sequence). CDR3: CASIYGGGAIPEAFF. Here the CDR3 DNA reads TGTGCCAGCATCTACGGAGGGGGCGCGATCCCTGAAGCTTTCTTT.

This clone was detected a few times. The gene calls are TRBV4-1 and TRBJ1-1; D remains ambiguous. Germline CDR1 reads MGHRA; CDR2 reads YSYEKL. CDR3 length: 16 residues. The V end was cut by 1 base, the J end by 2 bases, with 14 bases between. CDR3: CASSQGRARDNTEAFF. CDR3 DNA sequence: TGCGCCAGCAGCCAAGGAAGGGCACGGGATAACACTGAAGCTTTCTTT.

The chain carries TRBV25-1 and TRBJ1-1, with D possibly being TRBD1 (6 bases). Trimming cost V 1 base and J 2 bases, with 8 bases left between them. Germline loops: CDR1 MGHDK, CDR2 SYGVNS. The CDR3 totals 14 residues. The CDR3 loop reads CASSEWTDNTEAFF. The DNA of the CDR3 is TGTGCCAGCAGTGAATGGACAGATAACACTGAAGCTTTCTTT.

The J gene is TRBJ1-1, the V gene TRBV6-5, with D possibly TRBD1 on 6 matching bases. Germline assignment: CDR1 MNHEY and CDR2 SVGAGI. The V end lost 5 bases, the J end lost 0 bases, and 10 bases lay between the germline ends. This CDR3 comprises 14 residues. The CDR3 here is CASSTGQLNTEAFF. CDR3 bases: TGTGCCAGCAGTACAGGACAGCTGAACACTGAAGCTTTCTTT.

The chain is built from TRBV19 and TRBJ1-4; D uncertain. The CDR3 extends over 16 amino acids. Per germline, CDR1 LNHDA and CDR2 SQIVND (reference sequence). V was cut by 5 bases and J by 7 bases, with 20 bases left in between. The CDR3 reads CASSSRGGVRSEKLFF. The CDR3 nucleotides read TGTGCCAGTAGTTCGCGGGGTGGGGTGAGAAGTGAAAAACTGTTTTTT.

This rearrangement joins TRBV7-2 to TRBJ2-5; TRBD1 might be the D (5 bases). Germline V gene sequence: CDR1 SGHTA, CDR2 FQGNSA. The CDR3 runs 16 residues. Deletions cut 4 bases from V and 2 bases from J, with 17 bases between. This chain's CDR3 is CASSYGRGSRQETQYF. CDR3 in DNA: TGTGCCAGCAGCTACGGAAGGGGCTCGAGGCAAGAGACCCAGTACTTC.

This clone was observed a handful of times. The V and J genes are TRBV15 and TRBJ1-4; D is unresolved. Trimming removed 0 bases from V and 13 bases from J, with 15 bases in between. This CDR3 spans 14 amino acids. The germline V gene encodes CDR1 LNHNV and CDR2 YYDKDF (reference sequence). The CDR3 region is CATSRDLYSNLLFF. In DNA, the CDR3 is TGTGCCACCAGCAGAGATCTGTACAGCAATTTACTGTTTTTT.

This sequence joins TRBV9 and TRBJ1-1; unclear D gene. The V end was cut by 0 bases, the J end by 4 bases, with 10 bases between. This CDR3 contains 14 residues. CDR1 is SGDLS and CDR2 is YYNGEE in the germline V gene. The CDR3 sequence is CASSVAGLGTEAFF. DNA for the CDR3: TGTGCCAGCAGCGTAGCAGGCCTGGGCACTGAAGCTTTCTTT.

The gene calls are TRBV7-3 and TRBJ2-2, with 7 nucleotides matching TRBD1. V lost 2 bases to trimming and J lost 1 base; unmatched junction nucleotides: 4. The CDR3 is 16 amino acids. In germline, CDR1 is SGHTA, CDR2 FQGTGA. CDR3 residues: CASSLGGQMNTGELFF. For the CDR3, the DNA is TGTGCCAGCAGCTTAGGGGGACAGATGAACACCGGGGAGCTGTTTTTT.

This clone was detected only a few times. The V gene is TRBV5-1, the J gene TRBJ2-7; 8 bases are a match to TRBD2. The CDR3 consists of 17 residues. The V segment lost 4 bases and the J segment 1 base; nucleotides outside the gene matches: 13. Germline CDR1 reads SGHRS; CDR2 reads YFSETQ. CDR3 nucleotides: TGCGCCAGCAGCCCTAGGTTCGGGGCTAGCGGGTCCTACGAGCAGTACTTC. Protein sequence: CASSPRFGASGSYEQYF.

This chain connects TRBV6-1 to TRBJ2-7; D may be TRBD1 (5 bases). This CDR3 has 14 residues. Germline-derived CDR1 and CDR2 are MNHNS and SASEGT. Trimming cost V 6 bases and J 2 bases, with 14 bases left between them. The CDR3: CASSQGSLTYEQYF. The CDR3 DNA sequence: TGTGCCAGCAGCCAGGGCAGCTTAACCTACGAGCAGTACTTC.

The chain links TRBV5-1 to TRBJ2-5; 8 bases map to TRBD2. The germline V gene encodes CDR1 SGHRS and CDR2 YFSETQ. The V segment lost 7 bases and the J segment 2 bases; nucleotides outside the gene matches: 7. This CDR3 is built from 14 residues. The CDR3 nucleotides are TGCGCCAGCTTCGGGGGGGCGCGGCAAGAGACCCAGTACTTC. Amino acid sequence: CASFGGARQETQYF.

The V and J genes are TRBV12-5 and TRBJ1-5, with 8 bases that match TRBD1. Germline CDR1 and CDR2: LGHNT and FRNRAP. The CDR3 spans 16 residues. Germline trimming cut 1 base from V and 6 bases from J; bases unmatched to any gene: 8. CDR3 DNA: TGTGCTAGTGGTTTGGGGCAGGGGGCGTATGGTCAGCCCCAGCATTTT. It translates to CASGLGQGAYGQPQHF.

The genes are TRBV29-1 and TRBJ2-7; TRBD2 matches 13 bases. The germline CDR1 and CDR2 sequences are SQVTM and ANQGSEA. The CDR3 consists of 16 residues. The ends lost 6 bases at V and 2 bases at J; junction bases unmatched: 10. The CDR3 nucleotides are TGCAGCGTCCTAGGACTAGCGGGGGCCTACCCCTACGAGCAGTACTTC. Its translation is CSVLGLAGAYPYEQYF.

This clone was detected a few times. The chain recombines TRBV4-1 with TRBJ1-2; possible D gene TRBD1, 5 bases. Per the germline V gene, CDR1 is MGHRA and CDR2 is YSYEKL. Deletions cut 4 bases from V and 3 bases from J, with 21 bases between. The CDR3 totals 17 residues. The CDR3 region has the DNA TGCGCCAGCAGCCGAGGTGTACCGGGACTCAGCTACTATGGCTACACCTTC. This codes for CASSRGVPGLSYYGYTF.

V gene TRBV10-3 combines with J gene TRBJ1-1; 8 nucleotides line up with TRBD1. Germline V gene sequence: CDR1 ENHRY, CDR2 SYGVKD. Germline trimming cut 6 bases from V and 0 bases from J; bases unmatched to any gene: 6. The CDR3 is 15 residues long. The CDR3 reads CAIRDRAFMNTEAFF. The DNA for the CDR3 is TGTGCCATCAGGGACAGGGCCTTTATGAACACTGAAGCTTTCTTT.

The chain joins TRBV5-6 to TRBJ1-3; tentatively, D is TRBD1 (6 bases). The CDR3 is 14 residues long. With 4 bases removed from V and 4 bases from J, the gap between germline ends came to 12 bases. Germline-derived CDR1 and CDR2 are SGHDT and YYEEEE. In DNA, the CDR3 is TGTGCCAGCAGCCTGCGGACAGCCGGAAACACCATATATTTT. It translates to CASSLRTAGNTIYF.

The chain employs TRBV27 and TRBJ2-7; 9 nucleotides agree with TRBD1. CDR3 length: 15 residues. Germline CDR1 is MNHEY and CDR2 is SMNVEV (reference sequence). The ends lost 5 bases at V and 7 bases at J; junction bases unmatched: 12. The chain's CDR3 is CASSPTGGRTKEQYF. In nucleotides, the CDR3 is TGTGCCAGCAGTCCTACAGGGGGCCGAACCAAAGAGCAGTACTTC.

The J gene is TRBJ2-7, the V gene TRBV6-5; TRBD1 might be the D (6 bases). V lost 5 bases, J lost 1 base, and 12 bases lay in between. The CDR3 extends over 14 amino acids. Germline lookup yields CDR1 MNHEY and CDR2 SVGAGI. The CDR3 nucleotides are TGTGCCAGCAGTCAACCCAGGGGTTCCTACGAGCAGTACTTC. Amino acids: CASSQPRGSYEQYF.

CDR3 loop: CASSQGQEQPQHF. Written as DNA, the CDR3 is TGTGCCAGCAGCCAGGGACAGGAACAGCCCCAGCATTTT. The chain couples TRBV7-2 to TRBJ1-5, with 8 bases fitting TRBD1. CDR1 SGHTA and CDR2 FQGNSA come from the germline V gene. The CDR3 runs to 13 residues. The V segment lost 5 bases and the J segment 7 bases; nucleotides outside the gene matches: 4.

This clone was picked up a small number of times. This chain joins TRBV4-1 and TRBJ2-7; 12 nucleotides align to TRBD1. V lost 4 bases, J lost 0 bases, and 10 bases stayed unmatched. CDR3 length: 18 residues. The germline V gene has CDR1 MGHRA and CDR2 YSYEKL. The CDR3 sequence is CASSPPGQGATSSYEQYF. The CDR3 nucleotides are TGCGCCAGCAGCCCCCCGGGACAGGGGGCAACTAGCTCCTACGAGCAGTACTTC.

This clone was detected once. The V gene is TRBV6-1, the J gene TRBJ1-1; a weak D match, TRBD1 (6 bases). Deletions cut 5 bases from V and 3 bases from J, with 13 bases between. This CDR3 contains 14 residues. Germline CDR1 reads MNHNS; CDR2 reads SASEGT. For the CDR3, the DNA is TGTGCCAGCAGTAACGACAGGCCATACACTGAAGCTTTCTTT. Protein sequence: CASSNDRPYTEAFF.

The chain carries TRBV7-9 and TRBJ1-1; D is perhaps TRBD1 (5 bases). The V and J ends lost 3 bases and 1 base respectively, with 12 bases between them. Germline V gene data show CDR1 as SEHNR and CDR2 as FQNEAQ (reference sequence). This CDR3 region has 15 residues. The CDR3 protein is CASSFRVEGNTEAFF. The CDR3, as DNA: TGTGCCAGCAGCTTCAGGGTTGAAGGGAACACTGAAGCTTTCTTT.

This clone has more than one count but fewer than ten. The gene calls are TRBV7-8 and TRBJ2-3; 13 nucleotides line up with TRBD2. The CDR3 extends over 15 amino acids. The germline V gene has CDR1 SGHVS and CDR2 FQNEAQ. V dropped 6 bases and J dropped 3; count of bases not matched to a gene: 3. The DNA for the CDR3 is TGTGCCAGCAGGCGGACTAGCGGGAGAACAGATACGCAGTATTTT. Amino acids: CASRRTSGRTDTQYF.

The CDR3 spells CASGPTGRGISEAFF. In nucleotides, the CDR3 is TGTGCTAGTGGGCCCACAGGGCGCGGAATTTCTGAAGCTTTCTTT. The chain is built from TRBV12-5 and TRBJ1-1, with D tentatively TRBD1 (6 bases). Trimming cost V 6 bases and J 6 bases, with 20 bases left between them. The CDR3 contains 15 residues. Germline-derived CDR1 and CDR2 are LGHNT and FRNRAP.

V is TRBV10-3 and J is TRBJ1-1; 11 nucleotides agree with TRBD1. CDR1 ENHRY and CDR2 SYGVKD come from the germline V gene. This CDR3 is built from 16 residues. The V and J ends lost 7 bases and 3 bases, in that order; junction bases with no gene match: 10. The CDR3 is CAIKRDRGIGDTEAFF. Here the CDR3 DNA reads TGTGCCATCAAACGGGACAGGGGGATAGGTGACACTGAAGCTTTCTTT.

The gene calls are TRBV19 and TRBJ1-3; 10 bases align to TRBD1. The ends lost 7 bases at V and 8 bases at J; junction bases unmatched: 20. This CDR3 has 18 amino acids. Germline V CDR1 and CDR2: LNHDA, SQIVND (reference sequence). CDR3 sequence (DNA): TGTGCCAGTACCTCATCTCGCGGGACAGGGGCTTTTTCAGACACCATATATTTT. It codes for CASTSSRGTGAFSDTIYF.

CDR3 bases: TGCGCCAGCAGCCACCTCACCCGGAACTATGGCTACACCTTC. It encodes CASSHLTRNYGYTF. This sequence joins TRBV4-1 and TRBJ1-2; no firm D call. Looked up from germline, CDR1 is MGHRA and CDR2 is YSYEKL. CDR3 size: 14 residues. With 3 bases removed from V and 2 bases from J, the gap between germline ends came to 10 bases.